The 4 T cell receptor beta chains below all came from one sample that was sequenced in a study of T cell repertoires in cytomegalovirus infection. Antigens of these TCRs are unknown. One entry per CDR3 protein results from TCRdb running MiXCR on the reads. The sample lists around 300,000 distinct CDR3 sequences, roughly 21% occurring once. The sequencing used cultured PBMCs, collected from culture after CMV antigen stimulation. All receptors derive from a human donor in good health (CMV status not recorded). Some clones in this sample may be carry-over from other donors' samples.

CDR3 sequence (DNA): TGTGCCAGCAGCTTAATTCTCGGGAGGAGCACAGATACGCAGTATTTT. Protein: CASSLILGRSTDTQYF. The chain is built from TRBV7-2 and TRBJ2-3, with 7 bases identical to TRBD2. This CDR3 has 16 residues. Per the germline V gene, CDR1 is SGHTA and CDR2 is FQGNSA. V trimming: 2 bases; J trimming: 0 bases; junction bases outside the gene matches: 5.

This clonotype has ten or more counts. The chain carries TRBV7-2 and TRBJ1-1; D call uncertain. CDR3 size: 12 residues. Germline V gene sequence: CDR1 SGHTA, CDR2 FQGNSA. Trimming stripped 3 bases from V and 4 bases from J, with 6 bases between. CDR3: CASSFSLTEAFF. The CDR3 bases are TGTGCCAGCAGCTTTTCCCTCACTGAAGCTTTCTTT.

This clonotype was observed a few times. The chain carries TRBV5-1 and TRBJ1-1; a possible D gene is TRBD1 (5 bases). Germline CDR1 SGHRS, CDR2 YFSETQ. Trimming removed 0 bases at V and 1 base at J, with 7 bases between. CDR3 length: 14 amino acids. CDR3 sequence (DNA): TGCGCCAGCAGCTTGGAAGGACAGAACACTGAAGCTTTCTTT. Translated: CASSLEGQNTEAFF.

This clonotype was counted at least ten times. Here the CDR3 reads CASSLDHSSYEQYF. CDR3 coding DNA: TGTGCCAGCAGCTTAGACCACAGCTCCTACGAGCAGTACTTC. The gene calls are TRBV7-2 and TRBJ2-7; D is uncertain. This CDR3 region has 14 residues. Germline V CDR1 and CDR2: SGHTA, FQGNSA. Trimming took off 1 base at V and 0 bases at J, with 7 bases between the two ends.